The entry below describes one TCR beta chain. The V and J ends lost 6 bases and 3 bases, in that order; junction bases with no gene match: 9. The CDR3 covers 15 residues. Germline assignment: CDR1 MNHNY and CDR2 SVGAGI (reference sequence). The data stem from a study of cytomegalovirus exposure and HLA in healthy donors. Some clones are missing from TCRdb's copy, which holds only in-frame ones; the method was immunoSEQ multiplex PCR. In the table there are 95,000 to 120,000 clones, roughly 88% of which are singletons. The source of this sequence is a woman between 18 and 29 years old in good health and CMV-seronegative. The chain uses TRBV6-6 and TRBJ1-1; the match to TRBD1 covers 8 bases. The material sequenced was PBMCs. This CDR3 reads CASSIGQGAYTEAFF. As DNA, the CDR3 is TGTGCCAGCAGCATTGGACAGGGCGCGTACACTGAAGCTTTCTTT.